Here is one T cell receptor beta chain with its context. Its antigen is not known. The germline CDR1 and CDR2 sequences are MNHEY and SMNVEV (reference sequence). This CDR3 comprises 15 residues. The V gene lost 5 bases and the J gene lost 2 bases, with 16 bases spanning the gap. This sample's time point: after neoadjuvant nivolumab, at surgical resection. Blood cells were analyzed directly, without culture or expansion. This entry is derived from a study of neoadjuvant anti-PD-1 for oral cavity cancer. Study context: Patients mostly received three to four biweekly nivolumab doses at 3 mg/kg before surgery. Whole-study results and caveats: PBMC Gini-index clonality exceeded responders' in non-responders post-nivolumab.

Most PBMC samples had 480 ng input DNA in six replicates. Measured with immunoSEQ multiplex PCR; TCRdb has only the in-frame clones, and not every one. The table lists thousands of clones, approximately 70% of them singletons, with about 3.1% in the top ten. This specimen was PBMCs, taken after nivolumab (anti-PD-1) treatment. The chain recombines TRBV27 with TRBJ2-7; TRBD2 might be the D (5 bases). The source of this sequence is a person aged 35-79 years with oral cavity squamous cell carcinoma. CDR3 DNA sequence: TGTGCCAGCAGTCCTCGGACGGACTTAGCCTACGAGCAGTACTTC. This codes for CASSPRTDLAYEQYF.